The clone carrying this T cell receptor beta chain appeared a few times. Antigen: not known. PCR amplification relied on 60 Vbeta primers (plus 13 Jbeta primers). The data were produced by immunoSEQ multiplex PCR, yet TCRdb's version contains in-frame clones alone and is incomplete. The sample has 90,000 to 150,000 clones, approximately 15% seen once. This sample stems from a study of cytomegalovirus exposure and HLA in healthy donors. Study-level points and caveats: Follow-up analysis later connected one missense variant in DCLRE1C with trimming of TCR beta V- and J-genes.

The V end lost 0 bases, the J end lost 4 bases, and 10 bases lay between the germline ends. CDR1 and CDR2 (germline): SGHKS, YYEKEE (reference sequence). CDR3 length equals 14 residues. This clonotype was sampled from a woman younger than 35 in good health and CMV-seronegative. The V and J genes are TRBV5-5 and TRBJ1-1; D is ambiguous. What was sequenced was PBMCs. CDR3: CASSLAAAGTEAFF. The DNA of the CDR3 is TGTGCCAGCAGCTTGGCCGCAGCGGGCACTGAAGCTTTCTTT.